This T cell receptor (beta chain) appears in the sequencing data of a study of T cell changes during pregnancy in multiple sclerosis. Trimming removed 5 bases from V and 1 base from J, with 21 bases in between. The germline V gene encodes CDR1 PRHDT and CDR2 FYEKMQ (reference sequence). The CDR3 has 17 amino acids. The data were produced by immunoSEQ multiplex PCR, yet TCRdb's version contains in-frame clones alone and is incomplete. Of some 48,000 clones listed, 80% to 90% are singletons. The specimen was CD8+ T cells from peripheral blood mononuclear cells, collected in the second trimester of pregnancy. The receptor's source is a female donor with multiple sclerosis, enrolled in a pregnancy study. The chain carries TRBV13 and TRBJ2-7, with a tentative D call TRBD2 (5 bases). The CDR3 sequence: CASSPVTVGSPSYEQYF. For the CDR3, the DNA is TGTGCCAGCAGCCCGGTTACCGTAGGGAGTCCGTCCTACGAGCAGTACTTC.